These T cell receptor beta chains were read from a single sample in a study of T cell repertoires in cytomegalovirus infection. TCRdb re-called the reads with MiXCR, one entry per CDR3 protein. This repertoire shows approximately 200,000 distinct CDR3 sequences, 28% found once; its top ten account for roughly 31%. The sample taken for sequencing was PBMCs. The receptors come from a human donor in good health (CMV status not recorded). Some clones in this sample may be carry-over from other donors' samples. Both conserved end residues are part of each CDR3. Each record gives: J gene, clone size, V gene, D gene, CDR3 protein, CDR3 DNA. A D gene is named only where the DNA matches it firmly. Size is stated for part of the rows, as once, few or many counts, or as a class when the clone is expanded.

J gene: TRBJ2-7
clone size: few
V gene: TRBV4-1
D gene: .
CDR3 protein: CASSQDPLETIHEQYF
CDR3 DNA: TGCGCCAGCAGCCAAGATCCTCTTGAGACCATACACGAGCAGTACTTC

J gene: TRBJ1-6
clone size: .
V gene: TRBV3-1
D gene: .
CDR3 protein: CASSPRAPEVSPLHF
CDR3 DNA: TGTGCCAGCAGCCCACGGGCCCCCGAGGTGTCACCCCTCCACTTT

J gene: TRBJ2-3
clone size: .
V gene: TRBV5-5
D gene: TRBD1
CDR3 protein: CASSLGQGPGLPTDTQYF
CDR3 DNA: TGTGCCAGCAGCCTCGGACAGGGCCCGGGACTCCCCACAGATACGCAGTATTTT

J gene: TRBJ2-5
clone size: .
V gene: TRBV2
D gene: TRBD1
CDR3 protein: CASSPGTGGEGETQYF
CDR3 DNA: TGTGCCAGCAGCCCCGGGACAGGGGGCGAAGGAGAGACCCAGTACTTC

J gene: TRBJ1-1
clone size: few
V gene: TRBV6-5
D gene: .
CDR3 protein: CASSYLAGEGTEAFF
CDR3 DNA: TGTGCCAGCAGTTACCTCGCGGGGGAAGGCACTGAAGCTTTCTTT

J gene: TRBJ1-2
clone size: .
V gene: TRBV7-9
D gene: .
CDR3 protein: CASSLIGRDGYTF
CDR3 DNA: TGTGCCAGCAGTTTAATCGGCAGGGATGGCTACACCTTC

J gene: TRBJ1-5
clone size: few
V gene: TRBV7-9
D gene: TRBD1
CDR3 protein: CASSPGTGDFSNQPQHF
CDR3 DNA: TGTGCCAGCAGCCCGGGGACAGGGGATTTTAGCAATCAGCCCCAGCATTTT

J gene: TRBJ1-4
clone size: few
V gene: TRBV12-3/TRBV12-4
D gene: TRBD1
CDR3 protein: CASSLQGGREKLFF
CDR3 DNA: TGTGCCAGCAGTTTGCAGGGGGGGAGAGAAAAACTGTTTTTT

J gene: TRBJ2-3
clone size: many
V gene: TRBV7-2
D gene: .
CDR3 protein: CASSYVQRDTQYF
CDR3 DNA: TGTGCCAGCAGCTATGTCCAGCGGGATACGCAGTATTTT

J gene: TRBJ2-2
clone size: few
V gene: TRBV4-1
D gene: .
CDR3 protein: CASSQDRSFGGDGAGELFF
CDR3 DNA: TGCGCCAGCAGCCAAGATAGGTCTTTTGGGGGTGACGGTGCCGGGGAGCTGTTTTTT

J gene: TRBJ1-2
clone size: few
V gene: TRBV20-1
D gene: TRBD1
CDR3 protein: CSAWTGRNYGYTF
CDR3 DNA: TGCAGTGCCTGGACAGGCCGCAACTATGGCTACACCTTC

J gene: TRBJ2-7
clone size: many
V gene: TRBV12-3/TRBV12-4
D gene: .
CDR3 protein: CASSFSDKVTYEQYF
CDR3 DNA: TGTGCCAGCAGTTTTTCGGACAAGGTGACCTACGAGCAGTACTTC

J gene: TRBJ1-1
clone size: .
V gene: TRBV5-1
D gene: .
CDR3 protein: CASSIEQGLTEAFF
CDR3 DNA: TGCGCCAGCAGCATCGAACAGGGTCTCACTGAAGCTTTCTTT

J gene: TRBJ1-1
clone size: once
V gene: TRBV19
D gene: .
CDR3 protein: CASSMSLNTEAFF
CDR3 DNA: TGTGCCAGTAGTATGTCGCTGAACACTGAAGCTTTCTTT

J gene: TRBJ1-1
clone size: few
V gene: TRBV12-3/TRBV12-4
D gene: TRBD1
CDR3 protein: CASSWDRNTEAFF
CDR3 DNA: TGTGCCAGCAGTTGGGACAGGAACACTGAAGCTTTCTTT

J gene: TRBJ2-3
clone size: few
V gene: TRBV29-1
D gene: .
CDR3 protein: CSVAEGADTQYF
CDR3 DNA: TGCAGCGTTGCAGAGGGGGCAGATACGCAGTATTTT

J gene: TRBJ1-2
clone size: few
V gene: TRBV7-2
D gene: TRBD1
CDR3 protein: CASSLGGGFYGYTF
CDR3 DNA: TGTGCCAGCAGCTTAGGAGGGGGCTTCTATGGCTACACCTTC

J gene: TRBJ2-5
clone size: few
V gene: TRBV7-2
D gene: .
CDR3 protein: CASSPGYSETQYF
CDR3 DNA: TGTGCCAGCAGCCCAGGGTACTCAGAGACCCAGTACTTC

J gene: TRBJ1-1
clone size: .
V gene: TRBV9
D gene: .
CDR3 protein: CASSKGRGSTEAFF
CDR3 DNA: TGTGCCAGCAGCAAGGGCAGGGGCTCCACTGAAGCTTTCTTT

J gene: TRBJ2-2
clone size: many
V gene: TRBV7-3
D gene: TRBD1
CDR3 protein: CASSPGTGYGELFF
CDR3 DNA: TGTGCCAGCAGCCCTGGGACAGGGTACGGGGAGCTGTTTTTT

J gene: TRBJ2-3
clone size: many
V gene: TRBV25-1
D gene: .
CDR3 protein: CASSEKYGGPSTDTQYF
CDR3 DNA: TGTGCCAGCAGTGAAAAGTACGGGGGACCTAGCACAGATACGCAGTATTTT

J gene: TRBJ2-1
clone size: .
V gene: TRBV19
D gene: TRBD1
CDR3 protein: CASSIEGTGYNEQFF
CDR3 DNA: TGTGCCAGTAGTATAGAAGGGACAGGGTACAATGAGCAGTTCTTC

J gene: TRBJ2-7
clone size: few
V gene: TRBV19
D gene: .
CDR3 protein: CASSIAGSSYEQYF
CDR3 DNA: TGTGCCAGTAGTATAGCGGGCAGCTCCTACGAGCAGTACTTC

J gene: TRBJ2-3
clone size: .
V gene: TRBV20-1
D gene: TRBD2
CDR3 protein: CSARTSGAADTQYF
CDR3 DNA: TGCAGTGCTAGAACTAGCGGGGCCGCAGATACGCAGTATTTT

J gene: TRBJ2-6
clone size: many
V gene: TRBV7-8
D gene: .
CDR3 protein: CASSPTGDSGANVLTF
CDR3 DNA: TGTGCCAGCAGCCCCACGGGGGACTCTGGGGCCAACGTCCTGACTTTC

J gene: TRBJ2-7
clone size: few
V gene: TRBV6-2/TRBV6-3
D gene: .
CDR3 protein: CASVPTGEQYF
CDR3 DNA: TGTGCCAGCGTCCCAACAGGAGAGCAGTACTTC

J gene: TRBJ2-5
clone size: .
V gene: TRBV5-1
D gene: TRBD1
CDR3 protein: CASSPATGIETQYF
CDR3 DNA: TGCGCCAGCAGCCCCGCGACAGGGATCGAGACCCAGTACTTC

J gene: TRBJ2-7
clone size: few
V gene: TRBV5-8
D gene: TRBD1
CDR3 protein: CASSFSGQAYEQYF
CDR3 DNA: TGTGCCAGCAGCTTTTCCGGACAGGCCTACGAGCAGTACTTC

J gene: TRBJ1-1
clone size: many
V gene: TRBV7-9
D gene: .
CDR3 protein: CASSLAPNKGKNTEAFF
CDR3 DNA: TGTGCCAGCAGCTTAGCCCCCAACAAAGGGAAGAACACTGAAGCTTTCTTT

J gene: TRBJ2-7
clone size: few
V gene: TRBV20-1
D gene: TRBD1
CDR3 protein: CSAQGGQGYEQYF
CDR3 DNA: TGCAGTGCTCAGGGGGGACAGGGCTACGAGCAGTACTTC

J gene: TRBJ1-2
clone size: .
V gene: TRBV29-1
D gene: .
CDR3 protein: CSVEEWGKRDGYTF
CDR3 DNA: TGCAGCGTTGAAGAGTGGGGGAAAAGGGATGGCTACACCTTC

J gene: TRBJ1-5
clone size: few
V gene: TRBV19
D gene: TRBD1
CDR3 protein: CASSIARGQGFPSGQPQHF
CDR3 DNA: TGTGCCAGTAGTATAGCGCGGGGACAGGGCTTCCCGAGCGGCCAGCCCCAGCATTTT

J gene: TRBJ2-1
clone size: few
V gene: TRBV19
D gene: .
CDR3 protein: CASSIRDAGFNEQFF
CDR3 DNA: TGTGCCAGTAGTATTCGGGACGCCGGATTCAATGAGCAGTTCTTC

J gene: TRBJ2-7
clone size: .
V gene: TRBV29-1
D gene: TRBD1
CDR3 protein: CSVLGRTGAYEQYF
CDR3 DNA: TGCAGCGTTTTAGGGAGGACAGGGGCCTACGAGCAGTACTTC

J gene: TRBJ1-2
clone size: few
V gene: TRBV7-3
D gene: .
CDR3 protein: CASSLMAGYGYTF
CDR3 DNA: TGTGCCAGCAGCTTAATGGCTGGCTATGGCTACACCTTC

J gene: TRBJ2-1
clone size: .
V gene: TRBV14
D gene: TRBD1
CDR3 protein: CASSQGQGLRNEQLF
CDR3 DNA: TGTGCCAGCAGCCAAGGACAGGGGTTAAGGAATGAGCAGTTATTC

J gene: TRBJ1-4
clone size: few
V gene: TRBV7-6
D gene: .
CDR3 protein: CASSERWGSNEKLFF
CDR3 DNA: TGTGCCAGCAGCGAACGCTGGGGTTCTAATGAAAAACTGTTTTTT

J gene: TRBJ2-2
clone size: .
V gene: TRBV15
D gene: .
CDR3 protein: CATSLDPDTGELFF
CDR3 DNA: TGTGCCACCAGCCTAGATCCGGATACCGGGGAGCTGTTTTTT

J gene: TRBJ1-2
clone size: .
V gene: TRBV6-6
D gene: .
CDR3 protein: CASSYSSTALSIGYTF
CDR3 DNA: TGTGCCAGCAGTTACTCTTCGACAGCCCTATCGATAGGCTACACCTTC

J gene: TRBJ1-2
clone size: few
V gene: TRBV20-1
D gene: TRBD1
CDR3 protein: CSADTGGDGYTF
CDR3 DNA: TGCAGTGCTGACACAGGGGGCGATGGCTACACCTTC

J gene: TRBJ1-6
clone size: .
V gene: TRBV20-1
D gene: .
CDR3 protein: CSARFQSSSYNSPLHF
CDR3 DNA: TGCAGTGCTAGATTCCAGTCGAGCTCCTATAATTCACCCCTCCACTTT

J gene: TRBJ2-1
clone size: .
V gene: TRBV11-3
D gene: TRBD1
CDR3 protein: CASSVTGANEQFF
CDR3 DNA: TGTGCCAGCAGCGTCACAGGGGCAAATGAGCAGTTCTTC

J gene: TRBJ1-2
clone size: few
V gene: TRBV19
D gene: .
CDR3 protein: CASRIVGPDIYGYTF
CDR3 DNA: TGTGCCAGTAGAATAGTGGGCCCGGACATCTATGGCTACACCTTC

J gene: TRBJ2-3
clone size: many
V gene: TRBV7-3
D gene: TRBD2
CDR3 protein: CASSYRLAGAPSTDTQYF
CDR3 DNA: TGTGCCAGCAGCTACCGACTAGCGGGGGCGCCTAGCACAGATACGCAGTATTTT

J gene: TRBJ1-1
clone size: .
V gene: TRBV30
D gene: .
CDR3 protein: CAWSRNVPEAFF
CDR3 DNA: TGTGCCTGGAGTAGAAACGTACCTGAAGCTTTCTTT

J gene: TRBJ1-6
clone size: .
V gene: TRBV19
D gene: .
CDR3 protein: CASSIGNSYSPLHF
CDR3 DNA: TGTGCCAGTAGTATCGGTAACAGCTATTCACCCCTCCACTTT

J gene: TRBJ2-1
clone size: many
V gene: TRBV3-1
D gene: .
CDR3 protein: CASSQGVADNEQFF
CDR3 DNA: TGTGCCAGCAGCCAAGGAGTAGCAGACAATGAGCAGTTCTTC

J gene: TRBJ2-5
clone size: .
V gene: TRBV7-8
D gene: TRBD2
CDR3 protein: CASSRGGLAGGQGETQYF
CDR3 DNA: TGTGCCAGCAGCCGAGGAGGACTAGCGGGGGGGCAGGGAGAGACCCAGTACTTC

J gene: TRBJ2-7
clone size: .
V gene: TRBV7-2
D gene: .
CDR3 protein: CASSLAPASYEQYF
CDR3 DNA: TGTGCCAGCAGCTTAGCGCCAGCATCCTACGAGCAGTACTTC

J gene: TRBJ2-1
clone size: .
V gene: TRBV6-2/TRBV6-3
D gene: .
CDR3 protein: CATSEKDEQFF
CDR3 DNA: TGTGCCACGTCGGAGAAGGATGAGCAGTTCTTC

J gene: TRBJ1-4
clone size: .
V gene: TRBV15
D gene: .
CDR3 protein: CATSRAGNEKLFF
CDR3 DNA: TGTGCCACCAGCAGAGCCGGGAATGAAAAACTGTTTTTT

J gene: TRBJ1-1
clone size: .
V gene: TRBV7-3
D gene: .
CDR3 protein: CASSYQGQNTEAFF
CDR3 DNA: TGTGCCAGCAGCTACCAGGGACAGAACACTGAAGCTTTCTTT

J gene: TRBJ2-2
clone size: .
V gene: TRBV5-1
D gene: .
CDR3 protein: CASSLGAAANTGELFF
CDR3 DNA: TGCGCCAGCAGCTTGGGAGCAGCAGCGAACACCGGGGAGCTGTTTTTT

J gene: TRBJ2-1
clone size: many
V gene: TRBV7-6
D gene: .
CDR3 protein: CASSPGASYNEQFF
CDR3 DNA: TGTGCCAGCAGCCCGGGAGCTTCCTACAATGAGCAGTTCTTC

J gene: TRBJ2-1
clone size: .
V gene: TRBV7-9
D gene: .
CDR3 protein: CASSPRGFNEQFF
CDR3 DNA: TGTGCCAGCAGTCCGAGAGGCTTCAATGAGCAGTTCTTC

J gene: TRBJ1-2
clone size: .
V gene: TRBV20-1
D gene: .
CDR3 protein: CSAQKGVEGYTF
CDR3 DNA: TGCAGTGCTCAAAAGGGGGTGGAGGGCTACACCTTC

J gene: TRBJ1-6
clone size: few
V gene: TRBV6-5
D gene: .
CDR3 protein: CATRDGSFNSPLHF
CDR3 DNA: TGTGCCACCCGGGACGGGAGCTTTAATTCACCCCTCCACTTT